Each of the 14 T cell receptor beta chains below was sequenced from the same sample in a study of breast tumors, draining lymph nodes, adjacent tissues. Samples came from axillary lymph nodes draining the breast cancer. TCRdb re-analysed the multiplex PCR reads in MiXCR, keeping a single row per CDR3 protein. This sample has about 230,000 distinct CDR3 sequences; 32% occur once, and the top ten carry around 1.4%. Sequenced material: axillary lymph node tissue. These receptor sequences come from a female donor with breast cancer. Some clones in this sample may be carry-over from other donors' samples.

This clonotype was seen many times. The chain is built from TRBV4-1 and TRBJ2-2, with 8 bases aligning to TRBD1. The ends lost 5 bases at V and 3 bases at J; junction bases unmatched: 8. The germline V gene encodes CDR1 MGHRA and CDR2 YSYEKL. The CDR3 sequence is 16 residues long. The CDR3: CASSVPGTGYTGELFF. As DNA, the CDR3 is TGCGCCAGCAGCGTACCCGGGACAGGCTACACCGGGGAGCTGTTTTTT.

Ten or more counts support this clonotype. The chain combines TRBV4-3 with TRBJ2-1, with D possibly TRBD1 on 6 matching bases. V dropped 0 bases and J dropped 7 bases, with 13 bases sitting between them. The CDR3 length is 15 residues. The germline V gene encodes CDR1 LGHNA and CDR2 YSLEER. The CDR3 region is CASSQEGGQLNEQFF. CDR3 coding DNA: TGCGCCAGCAGCCAAGAAGGTGGACAGTTGAATGAGCAGTTCTTC.

As concerns this clonotype: This sequence may be a read error, since a much larger clone differs from it by one base. V and J are TRBV20-1 and TRBJ2-5, with D perhaps being TRBD1 or TRBD2 (5 bases each). The germline V and J ends were trimmed by 4 bases and 5 bases, with 20 bases remaining between them. The CDR3 length is 15 residues. CDR1 DFQATT and CDR2 SNEGSKA come from the germline V gene (reference sequence). The CDR3 reads CSAIDSGRAPETQYF. Written as DNA, the CDR3 is TGCAGTGCTATAGACAGCGGAAGGGCCCCGGAGACCCAGTACTTC.

This clonotype has only one observation. The chain employs TRBV6-5 and TRBJ1-1; a possible D gene is TRBD1 (5 bases). The CDR3 is 15 amino acids. V was pared by 2 bases and J by 4 bases, with 14 bases between. Germline V gene lookup returns CDR1 MNHEY and CDR2 SVGAGI. The DNA of the CDR3 is TGTGCCAGCAGTTACAGGGTAGGGGTGGGCACTGAAGCTTTCTTT. This codes for CASSYRVGVGTEAFF.

This clonotype showed up many times. The rearrangement uses TRBV20-1 and TRBJ2-1, with 7 bases aligning to TRBD2. This CDR3 comprises 14 residues. The germline CDR1 and CDR2 sequences are DFQATT and SNEGSKA (reference sequence). Losses at the gene ends were 6 bases for V and 5 bases for J; bases not matched to a gene: 10. CDR3 in amino acids: CSARRASGHNEQFF. Written as DNA, the CDR3 is TGCAGTGCCCGGAGGGCTAGCGGACACAATGAGCAGTTCTTC.

This clonotype has only a few counts. The rearrangement uses TRBV13 and TRBJ1-1; no firm D call. Per the germline V gene, CDR1 is PRHDT and CDR2 is FYEKMQ (reference sequence). V was clipped by 5 bases and J by 5 bases, with 21 bases between them. This CDR3 is built from 16 residues. The CDR3 DNA reads as TGTGCCAGCAGCGAAACCAAAGATCCGGAGACGACTGAAGCTTTCTTT. Its translation is CASSETKDPETTEAFF.

Notes on this clonotype: Because the CDR3 is missing its conserved closing phenylalanine or tryptophan, this is likely a read error. The limits of the CDR3 on the DNA are not certain, so only TCRdb's listed CDR3 is given. The chain is built from TRBV24-1 and TRBJ2-7; the table's D gene call, TRBD1, was not cross checked with the DNA. Counting both end residues, the CDR3 totals 15 amino acids. Per germline, CDR1 KGHDR and CDR2 SFDVKD. The chain's CDR3 is CATSELDRALLRAVP.

This clonotype came up many times. The chain recombines TRBV7-9 with TRBJ2-5; 7 bases are shared with TRBD1. Germline-derived CDR1 and CDR2 are SEHNR and FQNEAQ (reference sequence). This CDR3 has 14 amino acids. Trimming took 5 bases from V and 5 from J; bases not matched to a gene: 8. CDR3 DNA sequence: TGTGCCAGCAGCCACGACAGGGCTAAGGAGACCCAGTACTTC. It is translated as CASSHDRAKETQYF.

Note on this clonotype: Since no conserved phenylalanine or tryptophan closes the CDR3, a read error is the likely cause. The rearrangement links TRBV20-1 to TRBJ1-5, with D maybe TRBD1 (5 bases). The germline CDR1 and CDR2 sequences are DFQATT and SNEGSKA (reference sequence). The CDR3 runs to 13 residues. V shed 5 bases and J shed 3 bases, with 11 bases lying between them. The DNA for the CDR3 is TGCAGTGCTCAGCCGGGACTCAATCAGCCCCAGCATGGT. Its protein product is CSAQPGLNQPQHG.

As regards this clonotype: A much larger clone lies a single base off, so this may be a read error. The gene calls are TRBV6-4 and TRBJ2-1, with 14 bases fitting TRBD2. Germline-derived CDR1 and CDR2 are MRHNA and SNTAGT. The CDR3 is made up of 14 amino acids. V was clipped by 7 bases and J by 7 bases; unmatched bases: 3. The CDR3 loop is CASKRLAGGNEQFF. CDR3 coding DNA: TGTGCCAGCAAGCGACTAGCGGGAGGGAATGAGCAGTTCTTC.

The chain combines TRBV28 with TRBJ2-7, with 8 bases aligning to TRBD2. With 1 base clipped from V and 0 bases from J, the junction kept 17 bases outside the gene matches. CDR1 is MDHEN, CDR2 SYDVKM, per germline. The CDR3 loop spans 20 amino acids. The CDR3 spells CASSLFLGLARRKSSYEQYF. The CDR3 DNA follows: TGTGCCAGCAGTTTATTTCTCGGACTAGCTAGACGAAAGAGCTCCTACGAGCAGTACTTC.

This clonotype was detected ten times or more. This sequence joins TRBV7-2 and TRBJ1-4; D not resolved. Germline loops: CDR1 SGHTA, CDR2 FQGNSA. The CDR3 length is 14 residues. Trimming cost V 4 bases and J 8 bases, with 14 bases left between them. The CDR3 region is CASSSRAMEEKLFF. The CDR3 DNA is TGTGCCAGCAGCTCCCGGGCCATGGAGGAAAAACTGTTTTTT.

As regards this clonotype: This CDR3 is missing its conserved last phenylalanine or tryptophan, likely due to a read error. This chain connects TRBV2 to TRBJ1-5; D remains unclear. V lost 2 bases and J 2 bases, leaving 7 bases between the germline ends. This CDR3 is 14 amino acids long. Per the germline V gene, CDR1 is SNHLY and CDR2 is FYNNEI. The CDR3 nucleotides read TGTGCCAGCAGTGAAAACAGCGGCAATCAGCCCCAGCATGGT. Protein sequence: CASSENSGNQPQHG.

This clonotype was counted ten times or more. The genes are TRBV6-5 and TRBJ2-1, with 9 positions matching TRBD2. The CDR3 contains 15 residues. CDR1 MNHEY and CDR2 SVGAGI come from the germline V gene. V dropped 4 bases and J dropped 3; count of bases not matched to a gene: 4. CDR3 loop: CASSSAGGVYNEQFF. CDR3 nucleotide sequence: TGTGCCAGCAGTTCAGCGGGAGGAGTCTACAATGAGCAGTTCTTC.